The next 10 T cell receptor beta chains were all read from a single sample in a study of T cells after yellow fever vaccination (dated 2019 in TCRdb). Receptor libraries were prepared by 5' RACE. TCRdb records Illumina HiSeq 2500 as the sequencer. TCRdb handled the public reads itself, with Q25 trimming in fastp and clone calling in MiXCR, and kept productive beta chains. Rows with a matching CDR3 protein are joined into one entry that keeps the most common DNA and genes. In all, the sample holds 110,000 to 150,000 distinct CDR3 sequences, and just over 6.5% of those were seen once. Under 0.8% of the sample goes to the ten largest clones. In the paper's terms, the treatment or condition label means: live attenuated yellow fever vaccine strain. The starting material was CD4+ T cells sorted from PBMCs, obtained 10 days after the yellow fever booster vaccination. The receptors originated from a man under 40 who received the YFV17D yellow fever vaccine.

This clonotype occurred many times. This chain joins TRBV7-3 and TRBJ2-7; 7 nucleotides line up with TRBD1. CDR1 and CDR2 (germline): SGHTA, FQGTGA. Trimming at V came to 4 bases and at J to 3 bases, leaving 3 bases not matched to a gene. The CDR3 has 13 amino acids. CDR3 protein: CASSSGQSYEQYF. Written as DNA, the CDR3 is TGTGCCAGCAGCTCGGGACAGAGCTACGAGCAGTACTTC.

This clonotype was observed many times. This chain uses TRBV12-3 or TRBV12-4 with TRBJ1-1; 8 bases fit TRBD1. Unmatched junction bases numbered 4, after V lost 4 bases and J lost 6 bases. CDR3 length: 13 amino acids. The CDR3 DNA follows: TGTGCCAGCAGTTGGACAGGGATGGCTGAAGCTTTCTTT. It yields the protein CASSWTGMAEAFF.

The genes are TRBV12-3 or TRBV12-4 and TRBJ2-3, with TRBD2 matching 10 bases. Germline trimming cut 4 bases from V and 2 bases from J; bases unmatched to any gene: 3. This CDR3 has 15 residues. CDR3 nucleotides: TGTGCCAGCAGTTGGACTAGCGGATACACAGATACGCAGTATTTT. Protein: CASSWTSGYTDTQYF.

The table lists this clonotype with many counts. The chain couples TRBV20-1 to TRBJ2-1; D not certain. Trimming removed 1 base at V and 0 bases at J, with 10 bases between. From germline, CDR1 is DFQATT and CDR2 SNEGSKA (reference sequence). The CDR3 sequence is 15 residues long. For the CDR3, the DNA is TGCAGTGCTAGAGGGTATGATAGCTCCTACAATGAGCAGTTCTTC. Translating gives CSARGYDSSYNEQFF.

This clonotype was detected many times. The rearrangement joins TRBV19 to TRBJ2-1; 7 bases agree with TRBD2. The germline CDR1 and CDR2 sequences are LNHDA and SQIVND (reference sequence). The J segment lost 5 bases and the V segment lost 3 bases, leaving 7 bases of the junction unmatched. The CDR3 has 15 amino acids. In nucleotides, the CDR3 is TGTGCCAGTAGTATTTCCGCGGGAGCACACAATGAGCAGTTCTTC. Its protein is CASSISAGAHNEQFF.

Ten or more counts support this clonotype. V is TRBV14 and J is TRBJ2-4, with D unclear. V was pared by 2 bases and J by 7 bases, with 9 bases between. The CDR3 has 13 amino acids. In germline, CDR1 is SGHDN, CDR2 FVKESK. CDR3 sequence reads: CASSQIQWNIQYF. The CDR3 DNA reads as TGTGCCAGCAGCCAAATTCAGTGGAACATTCAGTACTTC.

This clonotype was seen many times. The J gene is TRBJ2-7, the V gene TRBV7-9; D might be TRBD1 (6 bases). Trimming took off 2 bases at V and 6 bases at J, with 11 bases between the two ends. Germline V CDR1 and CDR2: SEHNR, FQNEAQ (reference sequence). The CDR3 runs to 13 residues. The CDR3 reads CASSLSGGSEQYF. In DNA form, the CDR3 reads TGTGCCAGCAGCTTAAGTGGGGGCAGCGAGCAGTACTTC.

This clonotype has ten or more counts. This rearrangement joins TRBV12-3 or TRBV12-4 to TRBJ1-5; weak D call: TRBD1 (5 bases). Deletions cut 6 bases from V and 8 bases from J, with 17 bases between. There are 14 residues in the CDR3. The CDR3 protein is CASSRWRGLEPQHF. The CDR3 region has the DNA TGTGCCAGCAGCCGTTGGAGGGGATTGGAGCCCCAGCATTTT.

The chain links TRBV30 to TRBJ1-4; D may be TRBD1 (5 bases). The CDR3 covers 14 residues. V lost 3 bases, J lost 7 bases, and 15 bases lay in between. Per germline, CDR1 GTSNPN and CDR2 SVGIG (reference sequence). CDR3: CAWRSHRIGEKLFF. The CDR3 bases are TGTGCCTGGAGGAGCCACAGGATAGGTGAAAAACTGTTTTTT.

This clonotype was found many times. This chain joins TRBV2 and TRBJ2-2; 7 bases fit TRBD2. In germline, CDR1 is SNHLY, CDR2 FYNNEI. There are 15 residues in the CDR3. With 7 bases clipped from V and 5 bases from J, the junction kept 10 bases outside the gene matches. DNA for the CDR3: TGTGCCAGCACCCTGCTAGCGGAGGGGACCGGGGAGCTGTTTTTT. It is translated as CASTLLAEGTGELFF.